The 12 T cell receptor beta chains given below trace back to one sample, sequenced in a study of T cells in Graves' hyperthyroidism and ophthalmopathy. Template material for amplifying TCR beta CDR3 regions consisted of RNA transcripts. First-round RT-PCR of the TCR CDR3 relied on the HTBI primer set. TCRdb re-called the multiplex PCR reads with MiXCR, one entry per CDR3 protein. The sample holds approximately 430,000 distinct CDR3 sequences, around a sixth seen once. Sequencing was performed on blood. Receptors were obtained from a woman between 18 and 29 years old with Graves' hyperthyroidism.

This clonotype was seen at least ten times. The chain couples TRBV12-3 or TRBV12-4 to TRBJ1-2; 9 bases fit TRBD1. The CDR3 is made up of 13 amino acids. V was clipped by 6 bases and J by 8 bases; unmatched bases: 7. The CDR3 DNA sequence: TGTGCCAGCAGCCCACGACAGGGGGACGGCTACACCTTC. It translates to CASSPRQGDGYTF.

This clonotype has ten or more counts. This chain joins TRBV11-2 and TRBJ1-2; no clear D gene. Between the trimmed V and J ends, which lost 3 bases and 0 bases, there was a span of 14 bases. The CDR3 contains 16 residues. Germline V gives CDR1 SGHAT, CDR2 FQNNGV. The CDR3 region has the DNA TGTGCCAGCAGCTTCCAGGCGCGACGGACTAACTATGGCTACACCTTC. It is translated as CASSFQARRTNYGYTF.

This clonotype showed up many times. The chain couples TRBV7-2 to TRBJ2-1, with D maybe TRBD2 (5 bases). The length of the CDR3 is 12 residues. With 3 bases removed from V and 10 bases from J, the gap between germline ends came to 10 bases. Germline loops: CDR1 SGHTA, CDR2 FQGNSA. The CDR3 loop reads CASSFGLLEQFF. CDR3 bases: TGTGCCAGCAGCTTCGGACTTCTCGAGCAGTTCTTC.

This clonotype was recorded many times. The chain is built from TRBV3-1 and TRBJ2-7; tentative D call: TRBD2 (6 bases). Trimming cost V 4 bases and J 2 bases, with 15 bases left between them. The V gene's germline CDR1 is LGHDT and CDR2 YNNKEL (reference sequence). The CDR3 covers 15 residues. CDR3 sequence reads: CASSPNPAGPYEQYF. CDR3 coding DNA: TGTGCCAGCAGCCCAAACCCTGCGGGGCCCTACGAGCAGTACTTC.

This clonotype appeared many times. The chain recombines TRBV6-1 with TRBJ1-6, with 8 nucleotides matching TRBD1. V lost 10 bases and J lost 10; bases outside the gene matches: 9. Germline-derived CDR1 and CDR2 are MNHNS and SASEGT. The CDR3 is 13 amino acids. The CDR3 sequence is CATRTGWASPLHF. The CDR3, as DNA: TGTGCCACCAGGACAGGGTGGGCCTCACCCCTCCACTTT.

This clonotype has ten or more counts. The chain carries TRBV11-3 and TRBJ2-5; D might be TRBD1 (7 bases). CDR3 size: 18 residues. The germline gives CDR1 SGHNT, CDR2 YENEEA. Trimming took 4 bases from V and 2 from J, leaving 23 bases between them. The CDR3 region has the DNA TGTGCCAGCAGCTCCCCCTTCGGGGCAGGGGGGAAACAAGAGACCCAGTACTTC. Its protein product is CASSSPFGAGGKQETQYF.

V usage is TRBV6-1 and J usage is TRBJ2-7; the D gene is possibly TRBD2 (7 bases). This CDR3 spans 15 amino acids. V lost 8 bases to trimming and J lost 7 bases, with 24 bases between them. Germline loops: CDR1 MNHNS, CDR2 SASEGT. The CDR3 nucleotides read TGTGCCAGCTCTCCCCCGGGGAGGGGGGCACGAGAGCAGTACTTC. Amino acids: CASSPPGRGAREQYF.

Many counts were recorded for this clonotype. This chain uses TRBV20-1 with TRBJ1-3; 8 positions agree with TRBD1. CDR3 length: 18 amino acids. The V segment lost 2 bases and the J segment 0 bases; nucleotides outside the gene matches: 12. Germline V gene lookup returns CDR1 DFQATT and CDR2 SNEGSKA (reference sequence). CDR3: CSARPLGTGVISGNTIYF. DNA for the CDR3: TGCAGTGCTAGACCATTAGGGACAGGCGTCATCTCTGGAAACACCATATATTTT.

This clonotype has a count of ten or more. The DNA for the CDR3 is TGTGCCAGCAGTATCAGACAGGGCCTCCGCGAGCAGTACTTC. Protein product: CASSIRQGLREQYF. The chain uses TRBV28 and TRBJ2-7; 7 bases are shared with TRBD1. The CDR3 totals 14 residues. J was trimmed by 6 bases and V by 5 bases; bases with no gene match: 10. Germline loops: CDR1 MDHEN, CDR2 SYDVKM.

This clonotype was observed a few times. V gene TRBV7-9 combines with J gene TRBJ1-2; TRBD1 matches at 7 bases. The CDR3 runs 14 residues. V was pared by 3 bases and J by 4 bases, with 5 bases of the junction left unmatched. CDR1 SEHNR and CDR2 FQNEAQ come from the germline V gene (reference sequence). CDR3 protein: CASSLWDSPYGYTF. The CDR3 DNA is TGTGCCAGCAGCTTGTGGGACAGTCCCTATGGCTACACCTTC. Combining the CDR3 with reference TRBV7-9 and TRBJ1-2 gives the whole variable domain DTGVSQNPRHKITKRGQNVTFRCDPISEHNRLYWYRQTLGQGPEFLTYFQNEAQLEKSRLLSDRFSAERPKGSFSTLEIQRTEQGDSAMYLCASSLWDSPYGYTFGSGTRLTVV.

At least ten counts were recorded for this clonotype. The gene calls are TRBV15 and TRBJ2-4, with a possible D match to TRBD1 (5 bases). The V gene lost 4 bases and the J gene lost 1 base, with 17 bases spanning the gap. This CDR3 has 17 amino acids. Germline CDR1 LNHNV, CDR2 YYDKDF (reference sequence). The CDR3 DNA follows: TGTGCCACCAGCAAAGGCCAGGGTTTGGGTGCCAAAAACATTCAGTACTTC. This translates into CATSKGQGLGAKNIQYF.

The gene calls are TRBV28 and TRBJ2-1; 8 bases align to TRBD1. Losses at the gene ends were 9 bases for V and 0 bases for J; bases not matched to a gene: 7. Germline CDR1 and CDR2: MDHEN and SYDVKM. The CDR3 has 15 residues. CDR3 sequence reads: CASGEQGVSYNEQFF. CDR3 nucleotides: TGTGCCAGTGGGGAACAGGGGGTCTCCTACAATGAGCAGTTCTTC.